Sequencing of this T cell receptor (beta chain) was carried out in a study of blood T cell repertoires in COVID-19. Study context: PBMCs, B-cell-depleted T cells, or T cells were the source of the cDNA or gDNA that made up the material.

Sequencing was performed with immunoSEQ multiplex PCR; in TCRdb, only in-frame clones are kept and a portion is missing. Counted here are 140,000 or so clones, approximately 91% occurring once; the ten biggest clones make up approximately 1.8%. The germline gives CDR1 SGHAT, CDR2 FQNNGV. The V gene end was trimmed by 4 bases and the J gene end by 4 bases; junction bases not matched to a gene: 2. The CDR3 is 14 amino acids. V is TRBV11-2 and J is TRBJ1-3; 9 bases fit TRBD1. This TCR derives from a man aged 70 or older with acute or convalescent COVID-19. The sequenced sample was peripheral blood. CDR3 sequence (DNA): TGTGCCAGCAGCTCCGGGACAGGGGGAAACACCATATATTTT. Amino acid sequence: CASSSGTGGNTIYF.